Following are 25 T cell receptor beta chains from one sample sequenced in a study of spatial heterogeneity in lung cancer (dated by TCRdb to between 2019 and 2020). Study-level results and caveats: The number of expanded intratumoral alpha and beta TCRs correlated with the tumor nonsynonymous mutation count.

Libraries were made using 5' RACE. Sequenced on a NextSeq 500. The raw public reads went through TCRdb reprocessing: fastp at Q25, MiXCR clone calling, in-frame beta chains kept. Rows with a matching CDR3 protein are joined into one entry that keeps the most common DNA and genes. The sample yields about 27,000 distinct CDR3 sequences; roughly 6.9% were counted once. Almost 25% of the sample is held by the ten biggest clonotypes. No antigen has been identified for these receptors. Sample time point, as interpreted from the label and publication: sample taken at primary tumor resection. The sequenced sample was lung tumor tissue, obtained at surgery. The receptor source for this set is a male donor with early-stage non-small cell lung cancer.

This clonotype was detected a few times. The genes are TRBV6-5 and TRBJ2-2; D may be TRBD1 (5 bases). From germline, CDR1 is MNHEY and CDR2 SVGAGI. CDR3 size: 19 residues. V was clipped by 4 bases and J by 3 bases, with 24 bases between them. CDR3 coding DNA: TGTGCCAGCAGTTCTCCGGCGGACACCTTTTCCCTGGACACCGGGGAGCTGTTTTTT. Amino acid sequence: CASSSPADTFSLDTGELFF.

With regard to this clonotype: A much larger clonotype is one base distant, so this may be a read error. V and J are TRBV24-1 and TRBJ1-1, with D perhaps TRBD1 (6 bases). Germline CDR1 reads KGHDR; CDR2 reads SFDVKD. The CDR3 totals 16 residues. As DNA, the CDR3 is TGTACCACCAGTGATTCGAGGCAGGGGTCGAACACTGAAGCTTTCTTT. Residues: CTTSDSRQGSNTEAFF.

This clonotype has a count of ten or more. V is TRBV9 and J is TRBJ2-3, with 8 bases identical to TRBD1. CDR3 length: 15 residues. Germline trimming cut 0 bases from V and 2 bases from J; bases unmatched to any gene: 2. Germline V CDR1 and CDR2: SGDLS, YYNGEE. The CDR3 DNA follows: TGTGCCAGCAGCGTAGCAGGGGGCTACACAGATACGCAGTATTTT. As protein: CASSVAGGYTDTQYF.

At least ten counts were recorded for this clonotype. The V and J genes are TRBV7-2 and TRBJ1-6; 7 nucleotides agree with TRBD1. The CDR3 is 15 residues long. From germline, CDR1 is SGHTA and CDR2 FQGNSA. The V and J ends lost 3 bases and 7 bases, in that order; junction bases with no gene match: 6. The CDR3 DNA sequence: TGTGCCAGCAGCTTCATGACAGGGCCGAATTCACCCCTCCACTTT. This gives the protein CASSFMTGPNSPLHF.

This clonotype was observed at least ten times. The V and J genes are TRBV20-1 and TRBJ1-2; D is ambiguous. This CDR3 is 13 amino acids long. Germline V gene data show CDR1 as DFQATT and CDR2 as SNEGSKA (reference sequence). The V gene lost 0 bases and the J gene lost 4 bases, with 9 bases spanning the gap. CDR3 amino acids: CSAREGGGYGYTF. DNA of the CDR3: TGCAGTGCTAGAGAGGGAGGCGGCTATGGCTACACCTTC.

Details on this clonotype: Mismatch with germline at one junction end may stem from a read error. The V gene is TRBV30, the J gene TRBJ2-1; no reliable D call. This CDR3 region has 14 residues. The germline CDR1 and CDR2 sequences are GTSNPN and SVGIG (reference sequence). CDR3 nucleotide sequence: TGTGCCCGGAGTGTTCTAGGGTCGGGTGGTGAGCAGTTCTTC. This sequence encodes CARSVLGSGGEQFF.

The chain links TRBV7-8 to TRBJ1-2; 9 nucleotides agree with TRBD1. The trim removed 5 bases at V and 6 bases at J, leaving 7 bases unmatched. The length of the CDR3 is 14 residues. The germline V gene encodes CDR1 SGHVS and CDR2 FQNEAQ. The CDR3 sequence: CASSKGDRDHGYTF. Here the CDR3 DNA reads TGTGCCAGCAGCAAAGGGGACAGGGACCATGGCTACACCTTC.

This clonotype showed up many times. The rearrangement joins TRBV9 to TRBJ2-7; no firm D call. This CDR3 comprises 15 residues. Germline V gives CDR1 SGDLS, CDR2 YYNGEE. The ends were cut back, 0 bases at V and 0 bases at J, with 10 bases in the middle. The CDR3 reads CASSVAPESSYEQYF. In nucleotides, the CDR3 is TGTGCCAGCAGCGTAGCTCCAGAGAGCTCCTACGAGCAGTACTTC.

This clonotype was observed at least ten times. The chain has TRBV28 and TRBJ2-7; D is tentatively TRBD1 or TRBD2 (5 bases each). Germline V gives CDR1 MDHEN, CDR2 SYDVKM. The CDR3 consists of 14 residues. V lost 11 bases to trimming and J lost 1 base, with 18 bases between them. CDR3 in amino acids: CAATPGTRSYEQYF. CDR3 sequence (DNA): TGTGCCGCCACGCCAGGGACGCGGTCCTACGAGCAGTACTTC.

This clonotype was recorded many times. The chain recombines TRBV28 with TRBJ1-5, with a tentative D call TRBD1 (6 bases). V gave up 2 bases and J gave up 5 bases, with 13 bases separating them. Germline loops: CDR1 MDHEN, CDR2 SYDVKM. This CDR3 is 15 amino acids long. The DNA for the CDR3 is TGTGCCAGCAGTTTAAGGGGGAGGGACGATCAGCCCCAGCATTTT. It is translated as CASSLRGRDDQPQHF.

The sample holds many counts of this clonotype. The J gene is TRBJ2-1, the V gene TRBV5-1, with 7 bases matching TRBD1. V gave up 4 bases and J gave up 0 bases; unmatched junction bases: 4. This CDR3 has 15 residues. Looked up from germline, CDR1 is SGHRS and CDR2 is YFSETQ. CDR3 in amino acids: CASSPRQGSYNEQFF. The CDR3 bases are TGCGCCAGCAGCCCTCGACAGGGCTCCTACAATGAGCAGTTCTTC. Variable domain in full (rest from reference TRBV5-1 and TRBJ2-1): KAGVTQTPRYLIKTRGQQVTLSCSPISGHRSVSWYQQTPGQGLQFLFEYFSETQRNKGNFPGRFSGRQFSNSRSEMNVSTLELGDSALYLCASSPRQGSYNEQFFGPGTRLTVL.

At least ten counts were recorded for this clonotype. This chain links TRBV6-1 with TRBJ2-7; 11 positions match TRBD1. Per germline, CDR1 MNHNS and CDR2 SASEGT. The CDR3 consists of 14 residues. V lost 11 bases and J lost 2; bases outside the gene matches: 8. CDR3 in DNA: TGTGCCTCCGCTCGGGGACAGGGGGCCTACGAGCAGTACTTC. Residues: CASARGQGAYEQYF.

This clonotype was counted at least ten times. This sequence joins TRBV20-1 and TRBJ2-3, with D possibly matching TRBD2 (6 bases). Trimming cost V 0 bases and J 5 bases, with 18 bases left between them. Germline CDR1 and CDR2: DFQATT and SNEGSKA (reference sequence). This CDR3 spans 16 amino acids. CDR3 nucleotide sequence: TGCAGTGCTAGAGATCGGGTGTCTCGCGGGGAAGATACGCAGTATTTT. Translation: CSARDRVSRGEDTQYF.

This clonotype has a count of ten or more. The V gene is TRBV7-6, the J gene TRBJ2-3; D remains unclear. Deletions cut 0 bases from V and 10 bases from J, with 14 bases between. This CDR3 region has 14 residues. CDR1 and CDR2 (germline): SGHVS, FNYEAQ. Written as DNA, the CDR3 is TGTGCCAGCAGCTTAGCGTTCAGCAGGCGGCCGCAGTATTTT. Its translation: CASSLAFSRRPQYF.

This clonotype came up many times. CDR3 region: CASSQDRRGGANVLTF. CDR3 nucleotides: TGCGCCAGCAGCCAAGATCGGCGAGGTGGGGCCAACGTCCTGACTTTC. The gene calls are TRBV4-3 and TRBJ2-6; D unresolved. With 0 bases removed from V and 3 bases from J, the gap between germline ends came to 9 bases. Per the germline V gene, CDR1 is LGHNA and CDR2 is YSLEER. The CDR3 consists of 16 residues.

This clonotype was counted ten times or more. The chain uses TRBV5-1 and TRBJ2-5, with D uncertain. Deletions cut 4 bases from V and 0 bases from J, with 16 bases between. CDR1 SGHRS and CDR2 YFSETQ come from the germline V gene. The CDR3 runs to 16 residues. The CDR3 spells CASSTNPRTDQETQYF. CDR3 coding DNA: TGCGCCAGCAGCACCAACCCGAGGACGGACCAAGAGACCCAGTACTTC.

The chain has TRBV6-2 or TRBV6-3 and TRBJ2-7; TRBD1 agrees at 7 bases. The length of the CDR3 is 13 residues. Trimming took 7 bases from V and 6 from J; bases not matched to a gene: 9. Germline V gives CDR1 MNHEY, CDR2 SVGEGT. The CDR3 spells CASKETGNCEQYF. CDR3 DNA: TGTGCCAGCAAGGAGACAGGGAACTGCGAGCAGTACTTC.

This rearrangement joins TRBV20-1 to TRBJ1-6; D remains unclear. In germline, CDR1 is DFQATT, CDR2 SNEGSKA (reference sequence). The V and J ends lost 5 bases and 10 bases respectively, with 18 bases between them. The CDR3 is 14 amino acids. The CDR3 protein is CSAPRRVGDSPLHF. In nucleotides, the CDR3 is TGCAGTGCTCCAAGGAGGGTTGGAGACTCACCCCTCCACTTT.

The rearrangement joins TRBV7-6 to TRBJ1-5, with D tentatively TRBD1 (5 bases). V lost 2 bases to trimming and J lost 6 bases, with 11 bases between them. The CDR3 totals 14 residues. The germline V gene has CDR1 SGHVS and CDR2 FNYEAQ. The CDR3: CASSLLGRAQPQHF. CDR3 sequence (DNA): TGTGCCAGCAGCTTACTGGGGCGAGCTCAGCCCCAGCATTTT.

This clonotype was observed at least ten times. The chain combines TRBV4-1 with TRBJ2-7; the match to TRBD1 covers 7 bases. Per the germline V gene, CDR1 is MGHRA and CDR2 is YSYEKL. V was clipped by 1 base and J by 3 bases; unmatched bases: 15. The CDR3 contains 18 residues. This CDR3 is CASSQASFDRAGNYEQYF. The CDR3 region has the DNA TGCGCCAGCAGCCAAGCCTCCTTCGACAGGGCCGGGAACTACGAGCAGTACTTC.

This clonotype was seen many times. The chain recombines TRBV3-1 with TRBJ1-4; D is unresolved. This CDR3 has 14 amino acids. V dropped 1 base and J dropped 0 bases, with 3 bases sitting between them. The V gene's germline CDR1 is LGHDT and CDR2 YNNKEL (reference sequence). The CDR3 DNA is TGTGCCAGCAGCCAAGGTGCAACTAATGAAAAACTGTTTTTT. This gives the protein CASSQGATNEKLFF.

This clonotype was recorded at least ten times. The rearrangement joins TRBV20-1 to TRBJ1-5; D is undetermined. The CDR3 loop spans 12 amino acids. Trimming shortened V by 3 bases and J by 5 bases, and 8 bases separated the two germline ends. Germline V gene sequence: CDR1 DFQATT, CDR2 SNEGSKA (reference sequence). DNA of the CDR3: TGCAGTGCTAGTGGCAGCGATCAGCCCCAGCATTTT. It is translated as CSASGSDQPQHF.

This clonotype has a count of ten or more. This chain uses TRBV19 with TRBJ2-3, with 7 bases lining up with TRBD2. Germline V lookup: CDR1 LNHDA, CDR2 SQIVND (reference sequence). The CDR3 consists of 14 residues. The V segment lost 3 bases and the J segment 0 bases; nucleotides outside the gene matches: 0. Written as DNA, the CDR3 is TGTGCCAGTAGTATGGGGGGGAGCACAGATACGCAGTATTTT. Protein sequence: CASSMGGSTDTQYF.

The chain uses TRBV28 and TRBJ2-3, with 11 bases identical to TRBD1. The CDR3 totals 19 residues. With V trimmed by 6 bases and J by 0 bases, 14 bases remained unmatched. CDR1 MDHEN and CDR2 SYDVKM come from the germline V gene. CDR3 residues: CASSSLGTGGSLSTDTQYF. CDR3 coding DNA: TGTGCCAGCAGCTCTCTCGGGACAGGGGGATCCCTTAGCACAGATACGCAGTATTTT.

This clonotype was seen a handful of times. This chain joins TRBV29-1 and TRBJ2-3; 8 nucleotides line up with TRBD1. V was clipped by 6 bases and J by 5 bases; unmatched bases: 7. This CDR3 has 13 residues. The germline V gene encodes CDR1 SQVTM and CDR2 ANQGSEA. The CDR3 region has the DNA TGCAGCGTCCCGGGACAGGTTAGAGATACGCAGTATTTT. Translation: CSVPGQVRDTQYF.